This T cell receptor beta chain was recorded in a study of T cells after yellow fever vaccination. Across the study: Each low-cell-number fraction was prepared by means of SMART-Seq v4 Ultra Low Input. Points from the study as a whole: The presence of abundant clonotypes contaminating from the bulk population was possible in FACS-sorted repertoires. Subsequent to the booster, the majority of primary-vaccination clones reappeared (96% CD4, 88% CD8).

The 5'RACE template-switching step produced TCR cDNA and added a universal primer site and UMIs. TCRdb independently ran MiXCR on the 5' RACE reads; one entry per CDR3 protein. The data contain 46,000 or so distinct CDR3 sequences, 6% to 7% of them singletons. CDR1 and CDR2 (germline): LNHNV, YYDKDF (reference sequence). The CDR3 is 16 amino acids. The ends lost 5 bases at V and 0 bases at J; junction bases unmatched: 4. This receptor was taken from a man aged 30-40 years who received the YFV17D yellow fever vaccine. The specimen comprised PBMCs, either bulk or a sorted T-cell subset (CD4+, CD8+, memory, or dextramer-sorted; not recorded which), sampled 45 days after the yellow fever booster vaccination. V is TRBV15 and J is TRBJ1-1; 12 bases are a match to TRBD1. CDR3 DNA: TGTGCCACCAGCCCGGGGACAGGGGGCATGAACACTGAAGCTTTCTTT. It specifies CATSPGTGGMNTEAFF.